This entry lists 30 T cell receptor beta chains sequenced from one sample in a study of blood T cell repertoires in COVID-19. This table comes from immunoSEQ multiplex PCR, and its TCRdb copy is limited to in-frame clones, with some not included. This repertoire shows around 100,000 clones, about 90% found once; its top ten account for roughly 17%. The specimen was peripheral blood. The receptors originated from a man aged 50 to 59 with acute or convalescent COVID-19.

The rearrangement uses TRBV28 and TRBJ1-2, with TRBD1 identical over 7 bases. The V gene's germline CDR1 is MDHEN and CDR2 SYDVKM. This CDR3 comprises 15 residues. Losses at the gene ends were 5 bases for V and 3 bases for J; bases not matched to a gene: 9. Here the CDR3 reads CASSPVMTGHYGYTF. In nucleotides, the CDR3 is TGTGCCAGCAGTCCAGTCATGACAGGGCACTATGGCTACACCTTC.

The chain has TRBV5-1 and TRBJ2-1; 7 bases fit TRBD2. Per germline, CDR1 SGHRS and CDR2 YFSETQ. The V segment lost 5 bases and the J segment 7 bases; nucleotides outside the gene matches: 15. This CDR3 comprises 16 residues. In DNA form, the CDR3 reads TGCGCCAGCAGTTTCGCTCTTTCGGGGGGATGGAATGAGCAGTTCTTC. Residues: CASSFALSGGWNEQFF.

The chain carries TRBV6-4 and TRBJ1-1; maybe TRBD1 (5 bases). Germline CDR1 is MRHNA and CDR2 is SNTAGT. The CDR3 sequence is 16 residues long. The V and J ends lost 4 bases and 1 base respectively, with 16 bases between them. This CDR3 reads CASSGSSRQTNTEAFF. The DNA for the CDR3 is TGTGCCAGCAGTGGTTCTTCAAGACAGACGAACACTGAAGCTTTCTTT.

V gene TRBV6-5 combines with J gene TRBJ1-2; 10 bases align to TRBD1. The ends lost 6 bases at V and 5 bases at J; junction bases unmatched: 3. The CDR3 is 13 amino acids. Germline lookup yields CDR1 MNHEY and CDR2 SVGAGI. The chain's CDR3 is CASRRTGGYGYTF. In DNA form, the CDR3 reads TGTGCCAGCAGGAGGACAGGGGGATATGGCTACACCTTC.

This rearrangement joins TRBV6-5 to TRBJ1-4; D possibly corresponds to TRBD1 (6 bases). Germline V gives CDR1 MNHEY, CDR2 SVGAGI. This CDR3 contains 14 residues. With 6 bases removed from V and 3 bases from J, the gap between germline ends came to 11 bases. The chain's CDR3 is CASRTWGPNEKLFF. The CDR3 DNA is TGTGCCAGCAGGACGTGGGGGCCTAATGAAAAACTGTTTTTT.

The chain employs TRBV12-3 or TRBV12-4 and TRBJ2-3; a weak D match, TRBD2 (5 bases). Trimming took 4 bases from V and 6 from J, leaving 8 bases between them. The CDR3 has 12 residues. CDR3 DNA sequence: TGTGCCAGCAGTTCCACTAGGGATACGCAGTATTTT. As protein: CASSSTRDTQYF.

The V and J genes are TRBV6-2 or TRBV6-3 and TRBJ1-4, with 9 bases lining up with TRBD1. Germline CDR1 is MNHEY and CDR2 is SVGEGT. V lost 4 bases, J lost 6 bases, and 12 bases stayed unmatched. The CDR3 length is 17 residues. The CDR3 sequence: CASSSVPQGAGDEKLFF. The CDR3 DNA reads TGTGCCAGCAGTTCCGTCCCACAGGGGGCGGGAGATGAAAAACTGTTTTTT.

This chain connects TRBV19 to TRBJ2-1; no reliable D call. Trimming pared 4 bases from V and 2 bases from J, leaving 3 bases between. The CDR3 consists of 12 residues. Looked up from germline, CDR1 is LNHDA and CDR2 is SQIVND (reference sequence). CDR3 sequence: CASSTTYNEQFF. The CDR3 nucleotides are TGTGCCAGTAGTACTACCTACAATGAGCAGTTCTTC.

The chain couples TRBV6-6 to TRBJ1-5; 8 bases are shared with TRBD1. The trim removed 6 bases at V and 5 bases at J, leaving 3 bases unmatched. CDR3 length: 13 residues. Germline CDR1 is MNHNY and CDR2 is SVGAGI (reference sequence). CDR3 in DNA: TGTGCCAGCAGAGGGACAGGCGATCAGCCCCAGCATTTT. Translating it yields CASRGTGDQPQHF.

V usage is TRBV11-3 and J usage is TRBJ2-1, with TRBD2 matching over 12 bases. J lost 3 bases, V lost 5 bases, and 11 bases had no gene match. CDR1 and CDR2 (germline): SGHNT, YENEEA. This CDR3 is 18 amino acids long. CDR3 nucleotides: TGTGCCAGCAGCCCCCCGCTAGCGGGGGGGCCTAACTACAATGAGCAGTTCTTC. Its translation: CASSPPLAGGPNYNEQFF. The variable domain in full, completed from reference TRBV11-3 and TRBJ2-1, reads EAGVVQSPRYKIIEKKQPVAFWCNPISGHNTLYWYLQNLGQGPELLIRYENEEAVDDSQLPKDRFSAERLKGVDSTLKIQPAELGDSAVYLCASSPPLAGGPNYNEQFFGPGTRLTVL.

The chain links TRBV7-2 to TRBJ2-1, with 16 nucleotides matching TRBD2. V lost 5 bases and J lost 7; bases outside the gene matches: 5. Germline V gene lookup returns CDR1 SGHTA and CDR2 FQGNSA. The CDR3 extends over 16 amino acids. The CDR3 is CASSPPGLAGGNEQFF. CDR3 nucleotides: TGTGCCAGCAGCCCCCCGGGACTAGCGGGGGGGAATGAGCAGTTCTTC.

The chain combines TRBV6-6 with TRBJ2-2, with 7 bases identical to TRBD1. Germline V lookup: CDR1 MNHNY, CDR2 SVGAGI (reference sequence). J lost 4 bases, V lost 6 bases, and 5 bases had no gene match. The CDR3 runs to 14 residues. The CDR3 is CASRTGQATGELFF. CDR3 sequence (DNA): TGTGCCAGCAGGACAGGGCAAGCCACCGGGGAGCTGTTTTTT.

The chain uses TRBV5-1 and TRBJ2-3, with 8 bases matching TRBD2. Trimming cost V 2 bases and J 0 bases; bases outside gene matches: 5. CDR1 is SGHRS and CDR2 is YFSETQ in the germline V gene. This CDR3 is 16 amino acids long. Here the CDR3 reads CASSFSGTLSTDTQYF. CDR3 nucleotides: TGCGCCAGCAGCTTTAGCGGGACACTTAGCACAGATACGCAGTATTTT.

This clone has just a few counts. The CDR3 nucleotides are TGTGCCAGCAGCCGTTCAGGGGGCGGACCGGTCTACGAGCAGTACTTC. Translated, it gives CASSRSGGGPVYEQYF. The chain couples TRBV16 to TRBJ2-7; TRBD1 matches 8 bases. Germline CDR1 reads KGHSY; CDR2 reads FQNENV. V lost 4 bases, J lost 3 bases, and 11 bases stayed unmatched. This CDR3 region has 16 residues.

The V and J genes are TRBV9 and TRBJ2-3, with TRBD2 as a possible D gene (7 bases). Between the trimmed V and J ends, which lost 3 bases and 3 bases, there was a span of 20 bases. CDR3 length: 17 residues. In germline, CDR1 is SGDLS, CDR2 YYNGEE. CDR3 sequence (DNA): TGTGCCAGCAGCGCAACTCCCGGGGGGCCCAAGACAGATACGCAGTATTTT. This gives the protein CASSATPGGPKTDTQYF.

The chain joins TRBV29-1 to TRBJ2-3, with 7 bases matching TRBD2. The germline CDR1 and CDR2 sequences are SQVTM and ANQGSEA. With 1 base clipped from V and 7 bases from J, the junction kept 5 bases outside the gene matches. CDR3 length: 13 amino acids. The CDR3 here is CSVEGTSANTQYF. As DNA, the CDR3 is TGCAGCGTTGAAGGTACTAGCGCAAATACGCAGTATTTT.

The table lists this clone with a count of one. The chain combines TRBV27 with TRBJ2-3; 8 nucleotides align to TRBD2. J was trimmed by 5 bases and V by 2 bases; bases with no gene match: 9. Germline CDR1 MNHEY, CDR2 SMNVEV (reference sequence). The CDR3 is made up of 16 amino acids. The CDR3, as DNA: TGTGCCAGCAGTTTAACTCGGGGGGGCCGGGGAGATACGCAGTATTTT. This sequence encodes CASSLTRGGRGDTQYF.

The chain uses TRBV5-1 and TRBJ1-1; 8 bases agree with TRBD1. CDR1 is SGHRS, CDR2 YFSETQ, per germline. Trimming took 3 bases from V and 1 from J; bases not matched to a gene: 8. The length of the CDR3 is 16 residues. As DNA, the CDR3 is TGCGCCAGCAGCTCCGGACAGGGCCTCGGGAACACTGAAGCTTTCTTT. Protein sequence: CASSSGQGLGNTEAFF.

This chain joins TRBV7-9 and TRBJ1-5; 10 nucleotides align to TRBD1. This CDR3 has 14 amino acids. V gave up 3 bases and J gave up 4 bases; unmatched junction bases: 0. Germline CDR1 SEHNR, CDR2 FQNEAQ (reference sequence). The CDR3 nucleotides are TGTGCCAGCAGCTTGGGACAGGGGAATCAGCCCCAGCATTTT. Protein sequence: CASSLGQGNQPQHF.

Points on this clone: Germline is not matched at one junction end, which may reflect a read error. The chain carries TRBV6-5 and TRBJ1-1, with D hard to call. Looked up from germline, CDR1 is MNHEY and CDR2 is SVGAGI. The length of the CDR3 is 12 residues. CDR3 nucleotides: TGTGCCAGCAGTTCCGGCTTAAACAGCCTACGGTTT. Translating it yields CASSSGLNSLRF.

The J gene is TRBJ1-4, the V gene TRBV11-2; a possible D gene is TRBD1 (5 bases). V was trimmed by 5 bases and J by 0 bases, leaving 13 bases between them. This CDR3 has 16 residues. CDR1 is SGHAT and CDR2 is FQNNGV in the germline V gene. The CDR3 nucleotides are TGTGCCAGCAGCATCGGCGGGGCCACAACTAATGAAAAACTGTTTTTT. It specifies CASSIGGATTNEKLFF.

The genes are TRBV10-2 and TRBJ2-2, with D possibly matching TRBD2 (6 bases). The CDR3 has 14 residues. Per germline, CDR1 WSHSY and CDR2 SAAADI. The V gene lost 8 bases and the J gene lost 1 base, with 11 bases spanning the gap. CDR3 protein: CASRAGRNTGELFF. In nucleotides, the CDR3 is TGCGCCAGCCGGGCGGGGCGGAACACCGGGGAGCTGTTTTTT.

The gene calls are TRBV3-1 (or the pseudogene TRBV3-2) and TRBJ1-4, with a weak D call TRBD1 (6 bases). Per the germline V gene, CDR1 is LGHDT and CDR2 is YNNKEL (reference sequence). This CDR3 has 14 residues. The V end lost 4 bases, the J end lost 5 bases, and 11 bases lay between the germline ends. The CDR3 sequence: CASSPADRNEKLFF. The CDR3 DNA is TGTGCCAGCAGCCCCGCCGACAGGAATGAAAAACTGTTTTTT.

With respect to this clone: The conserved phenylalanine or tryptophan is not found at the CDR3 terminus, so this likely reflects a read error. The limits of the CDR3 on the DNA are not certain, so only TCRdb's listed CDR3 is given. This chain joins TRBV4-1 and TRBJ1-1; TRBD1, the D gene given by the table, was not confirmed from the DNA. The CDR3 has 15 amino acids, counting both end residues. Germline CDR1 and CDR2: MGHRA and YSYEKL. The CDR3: CASSQDSPPGQGAIV.

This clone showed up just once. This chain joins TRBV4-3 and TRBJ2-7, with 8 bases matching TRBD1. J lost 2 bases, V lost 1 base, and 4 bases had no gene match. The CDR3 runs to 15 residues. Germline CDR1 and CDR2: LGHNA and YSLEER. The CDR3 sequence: CASSQGTGPTYEQYF. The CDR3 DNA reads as TGCGCCAGCAGCCAAGGGACAGGGCCAACCTACGAGCAGTACTTC.

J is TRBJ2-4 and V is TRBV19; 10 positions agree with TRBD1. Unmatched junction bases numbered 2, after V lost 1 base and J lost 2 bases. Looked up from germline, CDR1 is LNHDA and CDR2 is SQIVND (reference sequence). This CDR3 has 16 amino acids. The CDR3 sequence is CASSIGTGGSKNIQYF. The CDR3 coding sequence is TGTGCCAGTAGTATAGGGACAGGGGGGTCCAAAAACATTCAGTACTTC.

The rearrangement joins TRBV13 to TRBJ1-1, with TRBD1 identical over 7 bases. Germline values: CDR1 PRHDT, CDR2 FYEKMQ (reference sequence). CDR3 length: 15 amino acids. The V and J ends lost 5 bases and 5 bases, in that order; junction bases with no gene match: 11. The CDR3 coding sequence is TGTGCCAGCAGCGTAGATACAGGGGAAGAAACTGAAGCTTTCTTT. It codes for CASSVDTGEETEAFF.

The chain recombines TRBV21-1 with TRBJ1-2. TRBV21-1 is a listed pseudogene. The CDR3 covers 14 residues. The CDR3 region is CASSKGVLGDGYTF. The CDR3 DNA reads TGTGCCAGCAGCAAAGGTGTTCTCGGTGATGGCTACACCTTC.

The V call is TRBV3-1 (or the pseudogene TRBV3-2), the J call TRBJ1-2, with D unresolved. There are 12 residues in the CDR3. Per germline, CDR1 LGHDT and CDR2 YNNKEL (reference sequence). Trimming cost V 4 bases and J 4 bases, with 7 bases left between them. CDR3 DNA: TGTGCCAGCAGCCGTCAGGTCTATGGCTACACCTTC. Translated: CASSRQVYGYTF.

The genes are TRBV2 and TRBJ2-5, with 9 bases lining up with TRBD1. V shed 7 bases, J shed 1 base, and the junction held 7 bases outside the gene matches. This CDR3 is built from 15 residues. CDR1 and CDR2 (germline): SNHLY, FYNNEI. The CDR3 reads CASTGQGTFQETQYF. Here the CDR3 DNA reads TGTGCCAGCACTGGACAGGGGACCTTCCAAGAGACCCAGTACTTC.